This entry features one TCR beta chain sequence. The table lists this clone with a count of one. Its antigen is not yet known. Base-call qualities are not available, and no considerably larger clone is one nucleotide away. These data are taken from a study of cytomegalovirus exposure and HLA in healthy donors (dated by TCRdb to about 2017). General notes on the study: According to an earlier analysis of several hundred of the donors, about 170 million T cells yielded over 90 million unique TCR beta sequences and 276 Gb of sequence data. Roughly 300 gigabases of sequencing data and approximately 91 million unique TCR sequences made up an early release that covered 640 HLA-typed donors. Of the 300 to 500 genotyped donors, 81% were placed in the genetic ancestry cluster associated with self-reported Caucasian donors. The aim of the study was to test whether cataloging public T cell receptors could identify signatures of past pathogen exposure. The study profiled the T cell repertoires of more than 500 subjects by immunosequencing and related them to cytomegalovirus serostatus. Along with the 666-subject first cohort, a separate validation cohort of over 90 different subjects was used. To predict cytomegalovirus infection status, the study combined high-throughput TCR immunosequencing, statistical association of individual TCRs with disease status, and machine learning. A later analysis re-examined previously published TCR beta repertoires from roughly 650 donors and added high-resolution HLA genotyping to investigate patterns of TCR occurrence. In the later analysis, no new phenotypic data were used to find candidate immune exposures; instead, reliance was placed on TCR beta sequences and their occurrence across donors. An earlier analysis of 587 of the donors used high-throughput TCR beta sequencing to judge whether each TCR beta V gene segment behaved as functional or pseudogenic. Alongside the repertoire data, information on donor age, sex, ethnicity and CMV serostatus was compiled. In a later genetic analysis, genome-wide SNP genotypes for about 55% of the roughly 700 donors were used, and that subset was treated as a discovery cohort. All discovery cohort repertoires had been generated using a single sequencing platform. Both class I and class II loci were covered by HLA typing, at four-digit resolution. Typing coverage differed by locus: A, B, C, DRB1 and DQB1 were typed in about 620-640 donors, DQA1 in approximately 520, DPA1 in 606, and DPB1 in 450 to 490. Because of strong linkage in the cohort, roughly 5 DR-DQ haplotypes were treated as single units for association and clustering. On average, 235,054 unique TCR beta nucleotide sequences were sequenced per donor among roughly 430 genotyped donors of the cohort, with about 17% of those sequences being non-productive.

The cohort was made up of hundreds of healthy bone marrow donors. Cohort members were all nominally healthy when sampled, although unrecorded immune exposures were likely present. The donor was CMV seronegative and was included in the group of under 450 seronegative cohort members. A peripheral blood sample was collected from each donor, and TCR beta sequencing was performed on peripheral blood mononuclear cells. The Qiagen DNeasy Blood Extraction Kit was used to extract genomic DNA from the blood cell samples. The method was the immunoSEQ multiplex PCR assay. For the multiplex PCR, a mixture combining 60 forward primers for TCR Vbeta segments and 13 reverse primers for TCR Jbeta segments was used. Amplification of the CDR3 region of rearranged TCR beta genes was performed with a multiplex PCR assay on genomic DNA. The amplified TCR beta libraries were sequenced on the Illumina HiSeq System as 87-base-pair reads. In the paper's pipeline: A later analysis counted tens of millions of unique TCR beta chains across the 670 or so repertoires, and approximately 11 million of these chains were shared by at least two donors. A nearest-neighbor algorithm error-corrected the raw reads and collapsed the reads into unique sequences, merging closely related sequences to remove PCR and sequencing errors. Alignment of CDR3 sequences to IMGT reference sequences was used to assign V, D and J gene segments. For a sequence to be retained, at least a six-nucleotide match to both a V gene segment and a J gene segment was required. Rearrangements were called productive when the CDR3 lacked stop codons and stayed in frame with V and J; all others were non-productive. CDR3 was defined by IMGT convention, running from the second conserved V-encoded cysteine to the conserved J-encoded phenylalanine. The earlier analysis of 500 to 750 of the donors excluded any sequence lacking an unambiguous match to a single V gene segment. In an earlier analysis of roughly 500 of the donors, V segments were called functional above 56.7% productive rearrangements and were called segregating when the between-donor standard deviation exceeded 5%. To diagnose cytomegalovirus status from the catalog of TCR beta chain sequences, a statistical classification framework was built. V and J gene assignment, in a later analysis, came from comparing TCR nucleotide sequences with IMGT/GENE-DB human TR gene sequences. The TCRdist pipeline was used in a later analysis to assign CDR3 sequences and most-parsimonious VDJ recombination scenarios. In a later analysis, each TCR beta chain was defined by its CDR3 amino acid sequence together with its V-gene family, and reads lacking a unique V-gene family were excluded. To address suspected cross-contamination and a sequencing artifact, a later analysis removed 592 highly shared, low-generation-probability nucleotide sequences. In a later analysis, a clonal expansion index was calculated for each public chain from normalized within-repertoire ranks of inferred template counts. Generation probabilities in a later analysis came from a VDJ recombination model fitted to out-of-frame rearrangements, and those results were checked against IGoR. A later analysis scored TCR-TCR, TCR-HLA and TCR-CMV co-occurrence with hypergeometric tests, applying a repertoire-size bias correction to TCR pairs. In a later analysis, false discovery rates were estimated by permuting HLA or CMV assignments 20 times. A later analysis grouped co-occurring TCRs with DBSCAN, adding TCRdist sequence similarity when clustering within HLA-allele-positive subsets. Repertoires with fewer than 30,000 or more than 120,000 public chains were left out of co-occurrence clustering, as were several repertoires with anomalous nucleotide sharing. Sourced from immuneACCESS, this table was stored by TCRdb with only in-frame sequences that have V and J called. A share of the clones is absent; for the studies checked, an unresolved V gene accounts for under half, and the remainder has no known explanation. V and J calls and clone size are copied from that table; D and trimming were computed from the DNA. The sample has about 150,000 clones on record, roughly 70% of them singletons. The top ten clones comprise more than 6.5% of the sample.

The full study reports these points: In a later analysis, the rate of TCR association differed among HLA loci, with DRB1 alleles having the most associated TCRs and HLA-C alleles having the fewest. Roughly uniform sequencing depth across donors was assumed in presence/absence analyses, although this assumption may not hold. Immune exposure information for the cohort was limited to CMV serostatus. In vitro tests confirmed that a few of the cytomegalovirus-associated TCR beta chains recognize cytomegalovirus antigens. Only TCR beta chains were sequenced in this cohort, and the absence of alpha or paired-chain data limited detectable features. A group of highly shared sequence variants was considered likely to be a technical artifact of the sequencing pipeline. A later analysis found that HLA-associated TCR beta chains were more clonally expanded and had lower generation probabilities than equally common non-associated chains. An association between a missense DCLRE1C variant and V-gene and J-gene trimming of TCR beta chains was found in a later genetic analysis and replicated in an independent cohort. Because some donors lacked HLA typing at each locus, the association tests relied only on the typed subset. In a later genetic analysis, fewer N-insertions in productive TCRs were reported among donors in an Asian-associated ancestry cluster than the approximately 710-donor mean. When HLA alleles, especially DR and DQ, strongly co-occurred, attributing TCR associations to individual alleles was difficult. The classifier was reported to diagnose cytomegalovirus status with high specificity and sensitivity in both the original cohort and the validation cohort. While some public TCRs were present in many individuals, most TCR sequences turned up only very rarely across donors. A later analysis reported that several top co-occurrence clusters appeared linked to parvovirus B19, influenza, CMV and Epstein-Barr virus. Approximately 18 rarely observed V segments, including chromosome 9 orphons, were excluded from the earlier analysis of approximately 500 of the donors because counts were too low. A further reported finding was that TCR beta sequences accurately predicted the HLA-A and HLA-B alleles for most subjects in the first cohort. Specific HLA alleles were associated with roughly 16,000 TCR beta sequences at a false discovery rate of 0.05 in a later analysis. The study gave a list of about 160 TCR beta chains associated with cytomegalovirus. The authors suggested that the approach could potentially be extended to other disease states and immunological phenotypes. In a later analysis, most CMV-associated TCR beta chains were found to appear HLA-restricted, with HLA associations seemingly driven largely by CMV exposure. Linkage disequilibrium might explain the correlated functional status among segregating V segments, but an unknown experimental factor could not be excluded. Broadly in line with IMGT annotations, most TCR beta V segments showed up in productive rearrangements about 87% or about 30% of the time in an earlier analysis of some 590 of the donors.

Input material: PBMCs. The clonotype originates from a man aged 30 to 39 in good health and CMV-seronegative.

In nucleotide form, the sequence is TGTGCCAGCAGCCTACCTCTTCGGGAGGCGGACGGGGAGCTGTTTTTT. This sequence encodes CASSLPLREADGELFF. This receptor chain uses TRBV11-2 and TRBJ2-2; 7 middle bases align to TRBD2. Including the terminal cysteine and phenylalanine, the CDR3 comprises 16 residues. CDR3 DNA only is kept here, 48 bases in frame from base 1. Unmatched junction bases come to 13, with V trimmed by 5 bases and J by 7 bases. CDR1 and CDR2 are read off the germline V gene as SGHAT and FQNNGV. Beyond the CDR3, the reference TRBV11-2 and TRBJ2-2 genes provide the residues; the full variable domain reads: EAGVAQSPRYKIIEKRQSVAFWCNPISGHATLYWYQQILGQGPKLLIQFQNNGVVDDSQLPKDRFSAERLKGVDSTLKIQPAKLEDSAVYLCASSLPLREADGELFFGEGSRLTVL.